This paragraph reports one T cell receptor beta chain. What it recognizes is unknown. The germline CDR1 and CDR2 sequences are SGHTA and FQGTGA. The CDR3 consists of 13 residues. V was trimmed by 6 bases and J by 0 bases, leaving 8 bases between them. The data were produced by immunoSEQ multiplex PCR, yet TCRdb's version contains in-frame clones alone and is incomplete. Here the sample spans tens of thousands of clones, roughly 80% being singletons. These data originate in a study of OX40 agonist ivuxolimab in advanced cancers. Study-wide findings and caveats: Also present in some nonresponders was a low level of normalized T-cell clonal expansion.

This TCR was sampled from an adult with an advanced solid tumor such as melanoma, head and neck, liver or kidney cancer. The source was CD4+ or CD8+ T cells sorted from blood, collected in a trial of the OX40 agonist ivuxolimab. This chain connects TRBV7-3 to TRBJ1-1; D not resolved. CDR3 sequence (DNA): TGTGCCAGCAGTCGAAACATGAACACTGAAGCTTTCTTT. Translating gives CASSRNMNTEAFF.